These 15 T cell receptor beta chains came from one sample sequenced in a study of T cell changes during pregnancy in multiple sclerosis. Generated by immunoSEQ multiplex PCR, the TCRdb table keeps only in-frame clones and is missing some. This sample has nearly 70,000 clones, with about 90% found just once. This specimen consisted of peripheral blood, obtained in the second trimester of pregnancy. The receptors derive from a female donor in good health, enrolled as a control in a pregnancy study.

The genes are TRBV11-3 and TRBJ2-1; TRBD2 matches at 9 bases. The ends lost 4 bases at V and 2 bases at J; junction bases unmatched: 3. Per the germline V gene, CDR1 is SGHNT and CDR2 is YENEEA. The CDR3 length is 15 residues. DNA for the CDR3: TGTGCCAGCAGCTCTAGCGGGGCAACCTACAATGAGCAGTTCTTC. Translation gives CASSSSGATYNEQFF.

About this clone: The identical CDR3 is also encoded by other nucleotide sequences in the sample. The chain links TRBV5-1 to TRBJ1-1; maybe TRBD1 (5 bases). This CDR3 contains 14 residues. CDR1 SGHRS and CDR2 YFSETQ come from the germline V gene. V gave up 0 bases and J gave up 4 bases, with 10 bases separating them. The CDR3 loop reads CASSLVQGATEAFF. CDR3 DNA: TGCGCCAGCAGCTTGGTTCAGGGTGCCACTGAAGCTTTCTTT.

The chain is built from TRBV19 and TRBJ2-1, with 7 bases identical to TRBD2. V was clipped by 8 bases and J by 6 bases; unmatched bases: 16. CDR3 size: 16 residues. Germline V gives CDR1 LNHDA, CDR2 SQIVND (reference sequence). The CDR3 sequence is CASGAPGLKTSNEQFF. The CDR3 nucleotides are TGTGCCAGTGGCGCGCCGGGACTAAAAACCTCCAATGAGCAGTTCTTC.

The V and J genes are TRBV27 and TRBJ2-6, with D maybe TRBD1 (6 bases). Between the trimmed V and J ends, which lost 4 bases and 2 bases, there was a span of 12 bases. Germline V gene lookup returns CDR1 MNHEY and CDR2 SMNVEV (reference sequence). CDR3 length: 16 residues. In DNA, the CDR3 is TGTGCCAGCAGTTATTTGACAGGAGCTGGGGCCAACGTCCTGACTTTC. It is translated as CASSYLTGAGANVLTF.

CDR3 in amino acids: CASSLQHSGETQYF. CDR3 DNA sequence: TGTGCCAGCAGCTTACAGCACTCAGGGGAGACCCAGTACTTC. J is TRBJ2-5 and V is TRBV7-2; tentative D call: TRBD1 (5 bases). V lost 2 bases and J lost 5, with 12 bases in between. CDR1 and CDR2 (germline): SGHTA, FQGNSA. The CDR3 is made up of 14 amino acids.

V is TRBV19 and J is TRBJ2-3; maybe TRBD2 (6 bases). This CDR3 comprises 14 residues. V lost 3 bases and J lost 4, with 11 bases in between. The germline gives CDR1 LNHDA, CDR2 SQIVND (reference sequence). As DNA, the CDR3 is TGTGCCAGTAGTATTGGAGGGAGCGCAGATACGCAGTATTTT. Translated: CASSIGGSADTQYF.

The CDR3 bases are TGTGCCAGCAGTCCCTTCACAGGGCCCGAGCAGTTCTTC. This translates into CASSPFTGPEQFF. The V and J genes are TRBV28 and TRBJ2-1; D is perhaps TRBD1 (6 bases). The CDR3 length is 13 residues. Germline V lookup: CDR1 MDHEN, CDR2 SYDVKM. V was clipped by 5 bases and J by 10 bases, with 15 bases between them.

A note on this clone: At one of its ends the junction is not consistent with the germline gene, which may arise from a read error. This sequence joins TRBV7-7 and TRBJ2-7; a possible D gene is TRBD1 (6 bases). Germline CDR1 is SSHAT and CDR2 is FNYEAQ (reference sequence). The CDR3 length is 13 residues. The CDR3 reads CASSFTRGSQQYF. Written as DNA, the CDR3 is TGTGCTAGCAGCTTTACCAGGGGAAGTCAGCAGTACTTC.

The rearrangement links TRBV30 to TRBJ2-1; perhaps TRBD2 as D (7 bases). The V end was cut by 0 bases, the J end by 11 bases, with 20 bases between. Germline CDR1 GTSNPN, CDR2 SVGIG (reference sequence). The CDR3 runs 15 residues. CDR3 amino acids: CAWSVLGGVGGKQFF. The DNA for the CDR3 is TGTGCCTGGAGTGTACTAGGGGGAGTCGGGGGGAAGCAGTTCTTC.

V is TRBV28 and J is TRBJ2-1, with no clear D. CDR3 length: 14 amino acids. Germline loops: CDR1 MDHEN, CDR2 SYDVKM. The germline V and J ends were trimmed by 3 bases and 3 bases, with 9 bases remaining between them. The CDR3 coding sequence is TGTGCCAGCAGTTTTTTTGAGGACTACAATGAGCAGTTCTTC. Amino acids: CASSFFEDYNEQFF.

The chain joins TRBV28 to TRBJ1-1; D remains unclear. CDR3 size: 15 residues. Germline V gene lookup returns CDR1 MDHEN and CDR2 SYDVKM. The V and J ends lost 11 bases and 0 bases respectively, with 19 bases between them. The CDR3 here is CASHPRGDLNTEAFF. CDR3 nucleotide sequence: TGTGCCTCGCACCCCCGGGGTGATTTGAACACTGAAGCTTTCTTT.

The V call is TRBV7-9, the J call TRBJ2-7; 8 bases fit TRBD2. The junction had 8 bases not matched to a gene; V was cut back by 6 bases and J by 1 base. The germline CDR1 and CDR2 sequences are SEHNR and FQNEAQ (reference sequence). The CDR3 is made up of 15 amino acids. In nucleotides, the CDR3 is TGTGCCAGCAGGTCTACTAGCGGCGGGTCCTACGAGCAGTACTTC. Residues: CASRSTSGGSYEQYF.

This clone was observed a handful of times. The chain employs TRBV7-9 and TRBJ1-6, with 7 positions matching TRBD1. This CDR3 has 14 amino acids. The V gene's germline CDR1 is SEHNR and CDR2 FQNEAQ (reference sequence). V gave up 3 bases and J gave up 13 bases; unmatched junction bases: 9. CDR3 amino acids: CASSLGQSPFPLHF. The CDR3, as DNA: TGTGCCAGCAGCTTGGGACAGTCACCTTTTCCCCTCCACTTT.

The rearrangement links TRBV7-8 to TRBJ1-5; D remains unclear. This CDR3 is built from 14 residues. V shed 3 bases and J shed 8 bases, with 14 bases lying between them. The germline gives CDR1 SGHVS, CDR2 FQNEAQ. In DNA form, the CDR3 reads TGTGCCAGCAGCTTCGATCTTCAGGAAGAGCCCCAGCATTTT. Translating it yields CASSFDLQEEPQHF.

The chain links TRBV27 to TRBJ1-5, with 12 bases aligning to TRBD1. J was trimmed by 5 bases and V by 5 bases; bases with no gene match: 4. The CDR3 is 15 amino acids. From germline, CDR1 is MNHEY and CDR2 SMNVEV (reference sequence). The DNA for the CDR3 is TGTGCCAGCAGTCCGGGACAGGGGGCGTATCAGCCCCAGCATTTT. Its protein is CASSPGQGAYQPQHF.